The 14 T cell receptor beta chains given below trace back to one sample, sequenced in a study of T cell repertoires in cytomegalovirus infection. TCRdb recomputed calls from the reads with MiXCR, one row per CDR3 protein. The sample yields some 480,000 distinct CDR3 sequences, around a third seen once. These TCRs' antigens remain unknown. This specimen was cultured PBMCs, taken from culture after CMV antigen stimulation. These receptors originate from a human donor in good health (CMV status not recorded). Some clones in this sample may be carry-over from other donors' samples.

The sample holds many counts of this clonotype. The rearrangement joins TRBV7-3 to TRBJ2-6; possible D gene TRBD1, 6 bases. Trimming pared 2 bases from V and 0 bases from J, leaving 17 bases between. The CDR3 runs to 19 residues. From germline, CDR1 is SGHTA and CDR2 FQGTGA. The CDR3: CASSLSLRGYSSGANVLTF. DNA for the CDR3: TGTGCCAGCAGCTTATCCCTGAGGGGGTACAGCTCTGGGGCCAACGTCCTGACTTTC. The variable domain in full, completed from reference TRBV7-3 and TRBJ2-6, reads GAGVSQTPSNKVTEKGKYVELRCDPISGHTALYWYRQSLGQGPEFLIYFQGTGAADDSGLPNDRFFAVRPEGSVSTLKIQRTERGDSAVYLCASSLSLRGYSSGANVLTFGAGSRLTVL.

The rearrangement joins TRBV12-3 or TRBV12-4 to TRBJ2-4; 7 bases map to TRBD2. The CDR3 loop spans 15 amino acids. J was trimmed by 4 bases and V by 8 bases; bases with no gene match: 11. In DNA form, the CDR3 reads TGTGCCAGCGACGGGGGAGGGGTTGAGAAAAACATTCAGTACTTC. Encoded protein: CASDGGGVEKNIQYF.

This clonotype was seen only once. The chain's CDR3 is CATSRHRDGDEQYV. The CDR3 region has the DNA TGTGCCACCAGCAGACACAGGGATGGGGACGAGCAGTACGTC. This chain uses TRBV15 with TRBJ2-7; D perhaps matches TRBD1 (6 bases). The V gene's germline CDR1 is LNHNV and CDR2 YYDKDF (reference sequence). The CDR3 length is 14 residues. Trimming took off 2 bases at V and 5 bases at J, with 13 bases between the two ends.

The chain is built from TRBV27 and TRBJ1-6, with TRBD1 matching over 7 bases. Per the germline V gene, CDR1 is MNHEY and CDR2 is SMNVEV (reference sequence). The CDR3 contains 14 residues. V shed 7 bases, J shed 4 bases, and the junction held 4 bases outside the gene matches. The CDR3 is CASTWTGYNSPLHF. CDR3 DNA: TGTGCCAGCACCTGGACAGGTTATAATTCACCCCTCCACTTT.

This clonotype was counted only a few times. The chain uses TRBV5-6 and TRBJ2-3; a possible D gene is TRBD2 (6 bases). This CDR3 has 17 amino acids. V dropped 4 bases and J dropped 0 bases, with 18 bases sitting between them. The germline V gene encodes CDR1 SGHDT and CDR2 YYEEEE. CDR3 DNA sequence: TGTGCCAGCAGCATTCCGGGACTCACATCTAGCACAGATACGCAGTATTTT. It encodes CASSIPGLTSSTDTQYF.

A few counts support this clonotype. This chain uses TRBV6-1 with TRBJ2-3; 11 bases fit TRBD2. The CDR3 contains 15 residues. Germline V gives CDR1 MNHNS, CDR2 SASEGT. V trimming: 7 bases; J trimming: 5 bases; junction bases outside the gene matches: 8. The CDR3 DNA reads as TGTGCCAGCAACAAACTAGCGGGAGTGGGAGATACGCAGTATTTT. This translates into CASNKLAGVGDTQYF.

This clonotype has ten or more counts. This chain joins TRBV27 and TRBJ1-2; D unclear. Trimming removed 0 bases from V and 6 bases from J, with 11 bases in between. Germline CDR1 is MNHEY and CDR2 is SMNVEV (reference sequence). This CDR3 has 14 amino acids. The chain's CDR3 is CASSLSPNPHGYTF. In DNA, the CDR3 is TGTGCCAGCAGTTTATCGCCTAACCCCCATGGCTACACCTTC.

This clonotype was counted a few times. The chain uses TRBV7-9 and TRBJ1-2, with unresolved D. Germline lookup yields CDR1 SEHNR and CDR2 FQNEAQ (reference sequence). The germline V and J ends were trimmed by 3 bases and 0 bases, with 11 bases remaining between them. The CDR3 has 15 residues. CDR3 in amino acids: CASSFLDSPNYGYTF. The CDR3 region has the DNA TGTGCCAGCAGCTTCTTGGACTCCCCTAACTATGGCTACACCTTC.

For the CDR3, the DNA is TGTGCCAGCAGCTCTCAATCGTTAGCGGGAGGGTCCGAGCAGTACTTC. The encoded protein is CASSSQSLAGGSEQYF. The J gene is TRBJ2-7, the V gene TRBV7-2, with TRBD2 matching 11 bases. The junction had 11 bases not matched to a gene; V was cut back by 4 bases and J by 6 bases. The germline V gene encodes CDR1 SGHTA and CDR2 FQGNSA. This CDR3 has 16 amino acids.

The rearrangement links TRBV28 to TRBJ2-7, with 7 bases lining up with TRBD1. Trimming took 5 bases from V and 2 from J; bases not matched to a gene: 6. The CDR3 contains 14 residues. Germline lookup yields CDR1 MDHEN and CDR2 SYDVKM. The CDR3 spells CASSQRDSPYEQYF. The CDR3 region has the DNA TGTGCCAGCAGTCAACGGGACAGTCCCTACGAGCAGTACTTC.

This clonotype was found a few times. The V and J genes are TRBV7-6 and TRBJ2-1; D may be TRBD2 (6 bases). This CDR3 is 13 amino acids long. Germline V lookup: CDR1 SGHVS, CDR2 FNYEAQ. V lost 4 bases and J 6 bases, leaving 10 bases between the germline ends. The CDR3 DNA sequence: TGTGCCAGCAGCTCTGCTAGCGTCAATGAGCAGTTCTTC. Translated: CASSSASVNEQFF. The variable domain in full, completed from reference TRBV7-6 and TRBJ2-1, reads GAGVSQSPRYKVTKRGQDVALRCDPISGHVSLYWYRQALGQGPEFLTYFNYEAQQDKSGLPNDRFSAERPEGSISTLTIQRTEQRDSAMYRCASSSASVNEQFFGPGTRLTVL.

This clonotype has only a few counts. This rearrangement joins TRBV18 to TRBJ1-1, with 12 nucleotides matching TRBD1. The CDR3 is made up of 15 amino acids. Germline CDR1 and CDR2: KGHSH and LQKENI. Trimming took 1 base from V and 6 from J; bases not matched to a gene: 3. CDR3 coding DNA: TGTGCCAGCTCACCACGGGGACAGGGGGCCTCTGAAGCTTTCTTT. Translating it yields CASSPRGQGASEAFF.

The chain employs TRBV5-1 and TRBJ1-1; D unresolved. V lost 0 bases, J lost 3 bases, and 9 bases lay in between. Germline V gives CDR1 SGHRS, CDR2 YFSETQ. The CDR3 has 14 residues. The chain's CDR3 is CASSLGHGYTEAFF. DNA of the CDR3: TGCGCCAGCAGCTTGGGCCATGGTTACACTGAAGCTTTCTTT.

The chain is built from TRBV19 and TRBJ2-4; D remains unclear. Germline V gene sequence: CDR1 LNHDA, CDR2 SQIVND (reference sequence). The CDR3 extends over 16 amino acids. V was trimmed by 3 bases and J by 2 bases, leaving 14 bases between them. The CDR3 coding sequence is TGTGCCAGTAGTATGGGAACAGTCCTAACCAAAAACATTCAGTACTTC. Translating gives CASSMGTVLTKNIQYF.